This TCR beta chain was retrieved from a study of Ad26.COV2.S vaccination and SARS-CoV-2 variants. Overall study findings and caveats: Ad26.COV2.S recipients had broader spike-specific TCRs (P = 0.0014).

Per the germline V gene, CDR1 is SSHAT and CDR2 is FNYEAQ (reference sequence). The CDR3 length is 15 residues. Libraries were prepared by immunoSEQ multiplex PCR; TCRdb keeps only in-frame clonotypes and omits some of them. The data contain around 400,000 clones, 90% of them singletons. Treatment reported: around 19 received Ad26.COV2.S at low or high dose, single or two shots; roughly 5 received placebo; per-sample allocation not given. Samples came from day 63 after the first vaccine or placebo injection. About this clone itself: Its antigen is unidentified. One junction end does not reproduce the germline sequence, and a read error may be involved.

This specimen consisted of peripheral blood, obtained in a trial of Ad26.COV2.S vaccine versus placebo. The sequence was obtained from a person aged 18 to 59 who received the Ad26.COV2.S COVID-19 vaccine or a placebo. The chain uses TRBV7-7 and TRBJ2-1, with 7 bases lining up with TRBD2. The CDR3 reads CASSRREGSYNEQFF. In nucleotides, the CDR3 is TGTGCTAGCAGCCGCAGGGAGGGATCCTACAATGAGCAGTTCTTC.